This TCR beta chain is drawn from a study of shared T cell receptors in the human thymus. The germline gives CDR1 SGHKS, CDR2 YYEKEE (reference sequence). Trimming removed 1 base at V and 1 base at J, with 9 bases between. The CDR3 covers 15 residues. Clones were read by immunoSEQ multiplex PCR, and TCRdb kept only the in-frame ones, dropping some. The sample carries over 650,000 clones, approximately 87% recorded once. This sample was shared with a second study, whose subject was human thymus T cells.

The chain couples TRBV5-5 to TRBJ1-5, with unresolved D. The clonotype originates from a boy younger than two with a congenital heart defect. The material sequenced was thymocytes. The CDR3 sequence is CASSLRGGSNQPQHF. The CDR3 DNA reads TGTGCCAGCAGCTTGCGGGGTGGCAGCAATCAGCCCCAGCATTTT.